This TCR beta chain comes out of a study of CD8+ T cells in alopecia areata. V was cut by 1 base and J by 9 bases, with 15 bases left in between. The germline V gene has CDR1 SQVTM and CDR2 ANQGSEA. This CDR3 has 14 amino acids. Isolated RNA was reverse transcribed into cDNA used as the sequencing template. Here immunoSEQ multiplex PCR was the method, and the copy in TCRdb shows in-frame clones only, minus some. The table includes about 110,000 clones, approximately 59% detected once. The sample holds a few counts of this clone. Sequencing used CD8+ T cells sorted from blood. This TCR came from a human donor in good health. The J gene is TRBJ1-4, the V gene TRBV29-1; D not certain. CDR3 nucleotide sequence: TGCAGCGTTGAAGGCAATCCAGATCCCCAAAAACTGTTTTTT. This translates into CSVEGNPDPQKLFF.